This is a list of T cell receptor beta chains from one sample in a study. MiXCR, applied by TCRdb to the 5' RACE reads, yields one record per CDR3 protein. The sample comprises about 62,000 distinct CDR3 sequences, around 30% of which are singletons, and about 2.5% rests with the top ten. Sequenced sample: tumor-infiltrating naive CD4+ T cells sorted from the breast tumor. These receptors all come from a female donor with breast cancer. Each CDR3 is given with its conserved first and last residue. D genes are given only for firm matches. Rows may omit the clone size; those that give it use once, few, many or a size class.

TRBJ1-1	TRBV20-1	TRBD1	.	CSARQGDTEAFF	TGCAGTGCTCGACAGGGCGACACTGAAGCTTTCTTT
TRBJ2-5	TRBV20-1	TRBD1	few	CSAKAGQELETQYF	TGCAGTGCTAAGGCCGGACAGGAATTAGAGACCCAGTACTTC
TRBJ2-1	TRBV28	TRBD2	.	CASRPTSGEASYNEQFF	TGTGCCAGCAGGCCAACTAGCGGGGAGGCCTCCTACAATGAGCAGTTCTTC
TRBJ2-7	TRBV29-1	TRBD1	many	CSVRVTGRYEQYF	TGCAGCGTTAGGGTGACAGGGCGCTACGAGCAGTACTTC
TRBJ2-5	TRBV12-3/TRBV12-4	TRBD1	many	CASRKTGGGEETQYF	TGTGCCAGCAGAAAGACAGGGGGAGGAGAAGAGACCCAGTACTTC
TRBJ2-7	TRBV30	TRBD1	few	CAWSKDRGRYEQYF	TGTGCCTGGAGTAAGGACAGGGGGCGATACGAGCAGTACTTC
TRBJ1-1	TRBV2	.	once	CASSIIEAFF	TGTGCCAGCAGTATCATTGAAGCTTTCTTT
TRBJ1-5	TRBV7-3	TRBD1	medium-sized	CASSLTWVGQGADSNQPQHF	TGTGCCAGCAGCTTAACTTGGGTGGGACAGGGGGCCGATAGCAATCAGCCCCAGCATTTT
TRBJ1-5	TRBV12-3/TRBV12-4	.	.	CASGGPNQPQHF	TGTGCCAGTGGAGGCCCCAATCAGCCCCAGCATTTT
TRBJ1-4	TRBV9	.	.	CASSVVREQTPTNEKLFF	TGTGCCAGCAGCGTAGTCCGGGAGCAGACCCCAACTAATGAAAAACTGTTTTTT
TRBJ2-2	TRBV9	.	.	CASSVEGLYPGELFF	TGTGCCAGCAGCGTAGAGGGGCTTTATCCCGGGGAGCTGTTTTTT
TRBJ1-2	TRBV20-1	TRBD1	.	CSAERGPDGYTF	TGCAGTGCGGAGAGGGGGCCCGACGGCTACACCTTC
TRBJ2-3	TRBV7-3	.	.	CASSGGYTRDGTDTQYF	TGTGCCAGCAGCGGAGGGTACACCCGGGACGGCACAGATACGCAGTATTTT
TRBJ1-5	TRBV20-1	.	.	CSAIIQPDQPQHF	TGCAGTGCTATCATCCAGCCCGATCAGCCCCAGCATTTT
TRBJ2-1	TRBV29-1	.	.	CSVEPSPSYNEQFF	TGCAGCGTTGAACCGTCTCCGTCCTACAATGAGCAGTTCTTC
TRBJ1-1	TRBV30	.	few	CAWRRGMTEAFF	TGTGCCTGGAGACGGGGGATGACTGAAGCTTTCTTT
TRBJ1-1	TRBV10-1	.	few	CASSLTENTEAFF	TGCGCCAGCAGTCTGACAGAGAACACTGAAGCTTTCTTT
TRBJ2-3	TRBV7-3	.	.	CASSPLGQSTDTQYF	TGTGCCAGCAGCCCCCTAGGGCAGAGCACAGATACGCAGTATTTT
TRBJ1-2	TRBV28	.	.	CAGSWNRRDYGYTF	TGTGCCGGCAGTTGGAACAGGCGCGACTATGGCTACACCTTC
TRBJ1-4	TRBV2	.	few	CASSPSREKLFF	TGTGCCAGCAGTCCCTCAAGGGAAAAACTGTTTTTT
TRBJ1-5	TRBV5-1	.	few	CASSLDGTSGQPQHF	TGCGCCAGCAGCTTGGATGGAACGAGCGGGCAGCCCCAGCATTTT
TRBJ2-5	TRBV15	TRBD1	.	CATSKGGQGKTQYF	TGTGCCACCAGCAAAGGAGGACAGGGGAAGACCCAGTACTTC
TRBJ1-2	TRBV6-2/TRBV6-3	.	.	CASSPGTGNYGYTF	TGTGCCAGCAGTCCGGGGACCGGAAACTATGGCTACACCTTC
TRBJ2-5	TRBV24-1	.	.	CATSDLGTVETQYF	TGTGCCACCAGTGATTTGGGGACTGTGGAGACCCAGTACTTC
TRBJ2-5	TRBV5-1	.	.	CASSLGGGLETQYF	TGCGCCAGCAGCTTGGGGGGGGGCCTGGAGACCCAGTACTTC
TRBJ1-5	TRBV18	.	few	CASSSNSGESNQPQHF	TGTGCCAGCTCATCTAACTCAGGGGAGAGCAATCAGCCCCAGCATTTT
TRBJ2-1	TRBV25-1	.	few	CASHLRNEQFF	TGTGCCAGCCACCTCCGGAATGAGCAGTTCTTC
TRBJ2-1	TRBV5-6	.	few	CASSLKPTSTREQFF	TGTGCCAGCAGCTTGAAACCCACTAGCACCCGTGAGCAGTTCTTC
TRBJ2-1	TRBV5-1	.	few	CASSLVGREQFF	TGCGCCAGCAGCTTGGTGGGTCGTGAGCAGTTCTTC
TRBJ2-2	TRBV7-2	TRBD2	.	CASSRLAGSIGELFF	TGTGCCAGCAGCCGTCTAGCGGGGAGTATCGGGGAGCTGTTTTTT
TRBJ1-5	TRBV11-2	.	.	CASSSPGSNQPQHF	TGTGCCAGCAGCTCTCCGGGGAGCAATCAGCCCCAGCATTTT
TRBJ2-3	TRBV20-1	.	few	CSASLAGSSTDTQYF	TGCAGTGCTAGTCTGGCGGGGTCTAGCACAGATACGCAGTATTTT
TRBJ2-5	TRBV7-8	TRBD2	.	CASSLGLAGRETQYF	TGTGCCAGCAGCTTAGGACTAGCGGGGCGAGAGACCCAGTACTTC
TRBJ2-3	TRBV4-3	TRBD1	few	CASSQDATGRTDTQYF	TGCGCCAGCAGCCAAGATGCGACAGGGCGGACAGATACGCAGTATTTT
TRBJ2-1	TRBV23-1	.	few	CASIQKGGVPYNEQFF	TGCGCCAGCATCCAAAAGGGGGGGGTGCCCTACAATGAGCAGTTCTTC
TRBJ2-7	TRBV5-1	TRBD2	few	CASSFSGRAEGEQYF	TGCGCCAGCAGCTTCTCCGGGAGGGCCGAGGGCGAGCAGTACTTC
TRBJ1-2	TRBV30	.	many	CACKQGALGYTF	TGTGCCTGCAAACAGGGTGCGTTAGGCTACACCTTC
TRBJ2-4	TRBV28	.	.	CASSPPGFLAKNIQYF	TGTGCCAGCAGTCCCCCAGGGTTCCTAGCCAAAAACATTCAGTACTTC
TRBJ2-1	TRBV24-1	.	few	CATSDFRLDEQFF	TGTGCCACCAGTGATTTCAGACTAGATGAGCAGTTCTTC
TRBJ2-3	TRBV6-1	TRBD2	many	CASSGTSGRALWGTDTQYF	TGTGCCAGCAGTGGTACTAGCGGGAGGGCCCTGTGGGGCACAGATACGCAGTATTTT
TRBJ2-7	TRBV20-1	.	medium-sized	CSARVSRLTRSYEQYF	TGCAGTGCTAGAGTAAGTCGACTTACACGCTCCTACGAGCAGTACTTC
TRBJ1-2	TRBV28	.	.	CASSLSGRVYGCTF	TGTGCCAGCAGTTTATCTGGAAGGGTCTATGGCTGCACCTTC
TRBJ2-1	TRBV4-2	TRBD2	.	CASSQTSGSYIEQFF	TGTGCCAGCAGCCAGACTAGCGGGAGTTATATCGAGCAGTTCTTC
TRBJ2-1	TRBV9	TRBD2	.	CAGSPLAGVSEQFF	TGTGCCGGCAGCCCTCTAGCGGGAGTTAGTGAGCAGTTCTTC
TRBJ2-7	TRBV28	.	.	CASSPGTSNEQYF	TGTGCCAGCAGTCCCGGGACTTCGAACGAGCAGTACTTC
TRBJ1-3	TRBV12-3/TRBV12-4	.	few	CTSSWGQIGNTIYF	TGTACCAGCAGTTGGGGGCAGATTGGAAACACCATATATTTT
TRBJ1-1	TRBV29-1	.	.	CSVCISLLNTEAFF	TGCAGCGTGTGTATTAGCTTACTGAACACTGAAGCTTTCTTT
TRBJ1-5	TRBV2	.	.	CASRSFGNNNQPQHF	TGTGCCAGCAGATCTTTTGGCAATAACAATCAGCCCCAGCATTTT
TRBJ1-5	TRBV28	.	.	CASSWNDYSNQPQHF	TGTGCCAGCAGTTGGAACGATTATAGCAATCAGCCCCAGCATTTT
TRBJ2-5	TRBV2	TRBD2	.	CASSPGLAGSQTQYF	TGTGCCAGCAGTCCCGGACTAGCTGGTAGCCAGACCCAGTACTTC
TRBJ2-7	TRBV5-4	.	.	CASSHALHYEQYF	TGTGCCAGCAGCCACGCACTACACTACGAGCAGTACTTC
TRBJ1-4	TRBV7-6	.	few	CASSPLPGEKLFF	TGTGCCAGCAGCCCTCTCCCGGGAGAAAAACTGTTTTTT
TRBJ1-5	TRBV6-2/TRBV6-3	.	.	CASSGQPYSNQPQHF	TGTGCCAGCAGCGGACAGCCCTATAGCAATCAGCCCCAGCATTTT
TRBJ2-1	TRBV11-2	.	few	CVSSLDVRTYNEQFF	TGTGTCAGCAGCTTAGATGTGCGGACCTACAATGAGCAGTTCTTC
TRBJ1-5	TRBV28	TRBD1	few	CASSSGTGAREPQHF	TGTGCCAGCAGTTCGGGGACAGGGGCAAGGGAGCCCCAGCATTTT
TRBJ1-1	TRBV27	.	few	CASNPSHMNTEAFF	TGTGCCAGCAACCCGTCCCACATGAACACTGAAGCTTTCTTT